A selection of T cell receptor beta chains follows, all from one sample in a study of blood T cell repertoires in COVID-19. Sequenced by immunoSEQ multiplex PCR; TCRdb stores in-frame clones only, minus some. The profile shows 120,000 or so clones, approximately 68% of them singletons. Sequenced input: peripheral blood. The receptors derive from a woman aged 70-85 years with acute or convalescent COVID-19. The CDR3 runs from the conserved cysteine through the conserved F or W.

V | length | CDR3
TRBV7-9 | 17 | CASSFSLRHANTGELFF
TRBV11-2 | 15 | CASSLGQGGAGELFF
TRBV7-2 | 12 | CASSRQGGGYTF
TRBV7-2 | 16 | CASSSFTGVSYNEQFF
TRBV4-1 | 14 | CATKAGLNTGELFF
TRBV10-3 | 14 | CATRSGSDEDTQYF
TRBV3-1/TRBV3-2 | 14 | CASSQGQGTDTQYF
TRBV28 | 17 | CASSSPRQGMGNQPQHF
TRBV5-1 | 16 | CASSRTSGGRGDTQYF
TRBV15 | 15 | CATSRENRPTDTQYF
TRBV28 | 16 | CASTRSRGVSTGELFF
TRBV11-2 | 14 | CASNSGGTGNTIYF
TRBV14 | 15 | CASSHLTGATYEQYF
TRBV12-3/TRBV12-4 | 13 | CASSTRQANGYTF
TRBV5-6 | 16 | CASSSYGVRGNQPQHF
TRBV4-3 | 13 | CASSQVGGGGYTF
TRBV7-9 | 14 | CASSSVGGKETQYF
TRBV5-1 | 13 | CASSLSYRGEAFF
TRBV18 | 15 | CASSPFAGENTEAFF
TRBV5-1 | 13 | CASSPNREYEQYF
TRBV7-2 | 13 | CASSLGLAGEQFF
TRBV4-2 | 12 | CASSHDRGGYTF
TRBV6-6 | 16 | CASSRAWTGGIDTQYF
TRBV5-6 | 15 | CASSLDRADTGELFF
TRBV24-1 | 14 | CATSDIQVNYGYTF
TRBV28 | 15 | CASSFFAGGQETQYF
TRBV5-1 | 16 | CASSFSTGPSGNTIYF
TRBV7-2 | 17 | CASSLAASGGAVETQYF
TRBV6-1 | 15 | CASSDPLGSYYGCTF
TRBV18 | 16 | CASSPPGRSGANVLTF
TRBV19 | 13 | CASSLQGPTGYTF
TRBV28 | 16 | CASSLPGRGDTGELFF
TRBV12-5 | 16 | CASLPGGRSSDFTQYF
TRBV5-1 | 15 | CASSPGDYLQETQYF
TRBV19 | 14 | CASSTGQGVSGYTF
TRBV7-2 | 13 | CASSLTYTDTQYF
TRBV4-1 | 18 | CASSRTGGSSVWTDTQYF
TRBV12-3/TRBV12-4 | 13 | CASSHRDRNEQFF
TRBV12-3/TRBV12-4 | 11 | CASSYREEAFF
TRBV5-6 | 15 | CASSLVGLGTDTQYF
TRBV5-1 | 13 | CASSLETGGGYTF
TRBV6-2/TRBV6-3 | 15 | CASSYREGALREQYF
TRBV6-1 | 16 | CASSEGVGRSTDTQYF
TRBV5-8 | 15 | CASSGGGQFNQPQHF
TRBV7-9 | 14 | CASSSGDGGRGYTF
TRBV15 | 15 | CATSRARQGANEQFF